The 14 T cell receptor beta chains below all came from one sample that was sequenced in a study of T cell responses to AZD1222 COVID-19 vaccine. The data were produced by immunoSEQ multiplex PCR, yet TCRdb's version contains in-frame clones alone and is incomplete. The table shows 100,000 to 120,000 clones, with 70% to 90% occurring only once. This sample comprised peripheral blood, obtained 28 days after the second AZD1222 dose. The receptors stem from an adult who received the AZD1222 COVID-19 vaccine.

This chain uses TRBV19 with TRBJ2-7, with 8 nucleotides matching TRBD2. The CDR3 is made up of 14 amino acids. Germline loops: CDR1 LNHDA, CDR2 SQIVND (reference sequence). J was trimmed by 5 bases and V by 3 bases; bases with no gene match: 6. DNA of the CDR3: TGTGCCAGTAGTATTGGGACTAGTCGAAACGAGCAGTACTTC. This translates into CASSIGTSRNEQYF. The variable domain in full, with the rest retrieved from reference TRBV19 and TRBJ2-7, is DGGITQSPKYLFRKEGQNVTLSCEQNLNHDAMYWYRQDPGQGLRLIYYSQIVNDFQKGDIAEGYSVSREKKESFPLTVTSAQKNPTAFYLCASSIGTSRNEQYFGPGTRLTVT.

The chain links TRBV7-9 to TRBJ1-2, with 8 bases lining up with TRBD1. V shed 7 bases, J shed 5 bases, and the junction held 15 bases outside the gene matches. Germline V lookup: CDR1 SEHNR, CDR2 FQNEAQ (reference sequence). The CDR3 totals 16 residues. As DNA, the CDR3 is TGTGCCAGCACCCCACCCGAGACAGGGGCCTTTTATGGCTACACCTTC. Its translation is CASTPPETGAFYGYTF. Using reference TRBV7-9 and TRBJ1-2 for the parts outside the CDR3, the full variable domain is DTGVSQNPRHKITKRGQNVTFRCDPISEHNRLYWYRQTLGQGPEFLTYFQNEAQLEKSRLLSDRFSAERPKGSFSTLEIQRTEQGDSAMYLCASTPPETGAFYGYTFGSGTRLTVV.

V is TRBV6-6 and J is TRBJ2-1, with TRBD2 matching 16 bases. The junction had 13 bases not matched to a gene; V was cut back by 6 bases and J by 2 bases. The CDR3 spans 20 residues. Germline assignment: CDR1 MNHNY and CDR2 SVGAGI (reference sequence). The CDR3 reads CASSNGGLAGGTGAYNEQFF. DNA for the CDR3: TGTGCCAGCAGCAACGGGGGACTAGCGGGAGGGACGGGGGCCTACAATGAGCAGTTCTTC.

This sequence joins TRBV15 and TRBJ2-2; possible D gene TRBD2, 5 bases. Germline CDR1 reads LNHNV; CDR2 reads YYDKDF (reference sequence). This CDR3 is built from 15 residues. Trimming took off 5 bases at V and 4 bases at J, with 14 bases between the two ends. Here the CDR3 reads CATSLDGTSTGELFF. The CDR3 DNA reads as TGTGCCACCAGCTTGGACGGAACTAGCACCGGGGAGCTGTTTTTT.

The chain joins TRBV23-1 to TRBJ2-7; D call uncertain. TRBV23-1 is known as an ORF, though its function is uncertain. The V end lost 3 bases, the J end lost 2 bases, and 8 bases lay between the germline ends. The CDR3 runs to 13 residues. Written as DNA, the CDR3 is TGCGCCAGCAGTCATAAACCAACCTACGAGCAGTACTTC. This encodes CASSHKPTYEQYF.

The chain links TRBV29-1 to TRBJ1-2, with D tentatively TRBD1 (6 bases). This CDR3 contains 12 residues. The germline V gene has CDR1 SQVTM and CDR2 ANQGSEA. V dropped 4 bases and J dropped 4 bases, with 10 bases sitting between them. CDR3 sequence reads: CSVAGQFYGYTF. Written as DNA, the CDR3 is TGCAGCGTTGCCGGACAGTTCTATGGCTACACCTTC.

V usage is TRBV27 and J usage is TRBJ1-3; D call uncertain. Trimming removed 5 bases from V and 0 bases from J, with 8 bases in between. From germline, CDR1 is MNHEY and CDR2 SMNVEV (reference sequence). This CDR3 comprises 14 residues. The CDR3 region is CASSAHGSGNTIYF. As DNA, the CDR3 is TGTGCCAGCAGTGCCCATGGCTCTGGAAACACCATATATTTT.

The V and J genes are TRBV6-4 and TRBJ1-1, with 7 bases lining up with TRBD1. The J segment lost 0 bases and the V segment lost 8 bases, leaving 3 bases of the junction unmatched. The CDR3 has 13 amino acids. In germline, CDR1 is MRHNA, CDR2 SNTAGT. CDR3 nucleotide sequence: TGTGCCAGCGGACAGGAGATGAACACTGAAGCTTTCTTT. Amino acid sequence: CASGQEMNTEAFF.

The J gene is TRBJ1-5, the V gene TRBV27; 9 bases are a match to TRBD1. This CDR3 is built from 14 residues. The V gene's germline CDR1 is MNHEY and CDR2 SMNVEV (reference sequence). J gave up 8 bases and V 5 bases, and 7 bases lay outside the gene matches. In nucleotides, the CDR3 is TGTGCCAGCAGTGCGGGACAGGGTGGAAAGCCCCAGCATTTT. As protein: CASSAGQGGKPQHF.

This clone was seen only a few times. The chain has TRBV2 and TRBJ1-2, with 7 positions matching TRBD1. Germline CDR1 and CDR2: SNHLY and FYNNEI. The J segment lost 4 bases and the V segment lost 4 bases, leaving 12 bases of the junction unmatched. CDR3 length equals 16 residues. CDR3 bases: TGTGCCAGCAGTGCCCGGACAGGTCTGACTTCCTATGGCTACACCTTC. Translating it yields CASSARTGLTSYGYTF.

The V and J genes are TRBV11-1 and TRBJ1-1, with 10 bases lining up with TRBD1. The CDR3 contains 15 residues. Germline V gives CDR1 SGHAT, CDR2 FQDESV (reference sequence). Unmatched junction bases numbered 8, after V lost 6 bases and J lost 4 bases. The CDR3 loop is CASSPGTGARTEAFF. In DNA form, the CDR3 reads TGTGCCAGCAGTCCCGGGACAGGGGCGCGCACTGAAGCTTTCTTT.

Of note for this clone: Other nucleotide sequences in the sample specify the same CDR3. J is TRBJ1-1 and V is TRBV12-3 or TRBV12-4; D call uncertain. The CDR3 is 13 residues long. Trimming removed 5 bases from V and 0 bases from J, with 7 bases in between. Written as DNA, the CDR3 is TGTGCCAGCAGTCTCACTATGAACACTGAAGCTTTCTTT. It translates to CASSLTMNTEAFF.

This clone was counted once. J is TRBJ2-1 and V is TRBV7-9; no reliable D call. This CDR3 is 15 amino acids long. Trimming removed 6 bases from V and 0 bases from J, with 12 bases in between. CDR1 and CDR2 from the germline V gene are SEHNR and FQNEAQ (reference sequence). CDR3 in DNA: TGTGCCAGCAGTCAAATCCCGATCTCCTACAATGAGCAGTTCTTC. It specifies CASSQIPISYNEQFF.

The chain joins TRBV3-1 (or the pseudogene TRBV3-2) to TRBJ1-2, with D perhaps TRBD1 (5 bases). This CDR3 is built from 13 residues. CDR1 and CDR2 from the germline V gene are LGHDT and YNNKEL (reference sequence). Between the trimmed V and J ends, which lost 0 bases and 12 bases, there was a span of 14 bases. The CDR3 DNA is TGTGCCAGCAGCCAAGATAGGGGATCAGCGGACACCTTC. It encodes CASSQDRGSADTF.